These 17 T cell receptor beta chains originate from one sample sequenced in a study of beta chain features in type 1 diabetes. Reverse transcription of all isolated RNA meant that expressed TCRB transcripts were sequenced. Profiling relied on immunoSEQ multiplex PCR, and the TCRdb table lists in-frame clones only, not all of them. Among under 250,000 clones listed, roughly 11% were seen once. What was sequenced was central memory CD4+ T cells from blood. The receptors come from a man aged 18-30 years in good health.

This clone appeared many times. The rearrangement uses TRBV10-3 and TRBJ2-1; no clear D. The CDR3 extends over 12 amino acids. Trimming stripped 7 bases from V and 7 bases from J, with 11 bases between. The germline gives CDR1 ENHRY, CDR2 SYGVKD. CDR3 residues: CAIKTEGNEQFF. CDR3 nucleotide sequence: TGTGCCATCAAGACTGAAGGGAATGAGCAGTTCTTC.

This clone was detected many times. The same CDR3 is also encoded by other DNA sequences in this sample. The chain combines TRBV7-9 with TRBJ2-1; TRBD2 matches 10 bases. V shed 0 bases and J 4 bases; nucleotides not matched to a gene: 3. This CDR3 contains 16 residues. The germline V gene has CDR1 SEHNR and CDR2 FQNEAQ (reference sequence). In DNA form, the CDR3 reads TGTGCCAGCAGCTTAGCACTAGCGGGGTCTTACAATGAGCAGTTCTTC. It codes for CASSLALAGSYNEQFF.

The chain carries TRBV19 and TRBJ1-2, with D possibly matching TRBD1 (6 bases). This CDR3 is built from 14 residues. Germline V gene lookup returns CDR1 LNHDA and CDR2 SQIVND (reference sequence). Trimming cost V 3 bases and J 2 bases, with 10 bases left between them. For the CDR3, the DNA is TGTGCCAGTAGTATGATACAGGGAAACTATGGCTACACCTTC. Translated: CASSMIQGNYGYTF.

This rearrangement joins TRBV9 to TRBJ2-3; the D gene is possibly TRBD2 (6 bases). The V and J ends lost 3 bases and 4 bases respectively, with 18 bases between them. CDR1 and CDR2 from the germline V gene are SGDLS and YYNGEE. The CDR3 is 16 amino acids. The CDR3 nucleotides are TGTGCCAGCAGCGCCCGGGACGGACGCGGGGCAGATACGCAGTATTTT. This translates into CASSARDGRGADTQYF.

The sample holds a few counts of this clone. This chain links TRBV7-9 with TRBJ1-4, with TRBD1 matching 9 bases. Germline CDR1 and CDR2: SEHNR and FQNEAQ (reference sequence). V was clipped by 4 bases and J by 3 bases; unmatched bases: 9. The CDR3 has 17 amino acids. CDR3 region: CASSSIATGGSNEKLFF. The CDR3 region has the DNA TGTGCCAGCAGCTCGATAGCAACAGGGGGCTCTAATGAAAAACTGTTTTTT.

The rearrangement uses TRBV2 and TRBJ2-3, with D perhaps matching TRBD1 (6 bases). CDR3 length: 15 residues. Trimming removed 6 bases from V and 1 base from J, with 14 bases in between. Germline CDR1 and CDR2: SNHLY and FYNNEI. Written as DNA, the CDR3 is TGTGCCAGCAGGGAACAGGGCCTGGGCACAGATACGCAGTATTTT. Residues: CASREQGLGTDTQYF.

This clone appeared a few times. The chain joins TRBV7-9 to TRBJ2-3; 8 bases are shared with TRBD1. This CDR3 is built from 15 residues. Germline CDR1 and CDR2: SEHNR and FQNEAQ (reference sequence). V was clipped by 3 bases and J by 7 bases; unmatched bases: 9. CDR3 amino acids: CASSLGQVLRYTQYF. The CDR3 DNA sequence: TGTGCCAGCAGCTTGGGACAGGTGCTTCGCTATACGCAGTATTTT.

In this sample, this clone turned up a few times. V is TRBV11-2 and J is TRBJ2-7; possibly TRBD1 for D (6 bases). CDR3 size: 12 residues. Between the trimmed V and J ends, which lost 10 bases and 3 bases, there was a span of 13 bases. Per the germline V gene, CDR1 is SGHAT and CDR2 is FQNNGV. As DNA, the CDR3 is TGTGCCACTCGGGACACCATCTACGAGCAGTACTTC. It translates to CATRDTIYEQYF.

This clone was counted a few times. Possible read error: a much larger clone is one base away. Written as DNA, the CDR3 is TGTGCCAGCAGTTTCTCCTACGAGCAGTACTTC. This translates into CASSFSYEQYF. The V and J genes are TRBV6-6 and TRBJ2-7; D call uncertain. Germline V gives CDR1 MNHNY, CDR2 SVGAGI (reference sequence). Trimming cost V 4 bases and J 0 bases, with 1 base left between them. The CDR3 is made up of 11 amino acids.

This clone was picked up a small number of times. The gene calls are TRBV30 and TRBJ2-1; 8 nucleotides agree with TRBD1. J lost 7 bases, V lost 1 base, and 9 bases had no gene match. The CDR3 sequence is 15 residues long. The V gene's germline CDR1 is GTSNPN and CDR2 SVGIG (reference sequence). DNA of the CDR3: TGTGCCTGGAGTGCCCCACGGACAGGGATAAATGAGCAGTTCTTC. Translating gives CAWSAPRTGINEQFF. Complete variable domain (other parts from reference TRBV30 and TRBJ2-1): SQTIHQWPATLVQPVGSPLSLECTVEGTSNPNLYWYRQAAGRGLQLLFYSVGIGQISSEVPQNLSASRPQDRQFILSSKKLLLSDSGFYLCAWSAPRTGINEQFFGPGTRLTVL.

With respect to this clone: A much larger clone differs from this one at a single base, so this may be a read error. The chain links TRBV11-2 to TRBJ1-5; D call uncertain. CDR3 length equals 14 residues. Germline CDR1 SGHAT, CDR2 FQNNGV. The CDR3 DNA is TGTGCCATCAGCTTAGATCGGGGCAATCAGCCCCAGCATTTT. It translates to CAISLDRGNQPQHF.

The chain couples TRBV19 to TRBJ2-2; D gene unclear. Germline assignment: CDR1 LNHDA and CDR2 SQIVND (reference sequence). There are 12 residues in the CDR3. V lost 5 bases and J 3 bases, leaving 4 bases between the germline ends. CDR3 amino acids: CASSGDTGELFF. CDR3 DNA: TGTGCCAGTAGTGGAGACACCGGGGAGCTGTTTTTT.

The V gene is TRBV19, the J gene TRBJ2-1; D is possibly TRBD1 or TRBD2 (5 bases each). The CDR3 has 14 residues. CDR1 and CDR2 from the germline V gene are LNHDA and SQIVND (reference sequence). V lost 5 bases and J lost 10, with 18 bases in between. CDR3 sequence: CASSSGTPREEQFF. The CDR3 DNA sequence: TGTGCCAGTAGTTCCGGGACCCCGAGGGAGGAGCAGTTCTTC. The full variable domain, rest sourced from reference TRBV19 and TRBJ2-1, is DGGITQSPKYLFRKEGQNVTLSCEQNLNHDAMYWYRQDPGQGLRLIYYSQIVNDFQKGDIAEGYSVSREKKESFPLTVTSAQKNPTAFYLCASSSGTPREEQFFGPGTRLTVL.

The chain couples TRBV7-2 to TRBJ2-5; 10 nucleotides align to TRBD2. Germline V CDR1 and CDR2: SGHTA, FQGNSA. Trimming took 5 bases from V and 4 from J; bases not matched to a gene: 13. CDR3 length equals 17 residues. The CDR3 coding sequence is TGTGCCAGCAGCCCCAGCCTGGCTAGCGGGAGTGGAGAGACCCAGTACTTC. Its translation is CASSPSLASGSGETQYF. Full variable domain (missing parts from reference TRBV7-2 and TRBJ2-5): GAGVSQSPSNKVTEKGKDVELRCDPISGHTALYWYRQSLGQGLEFLIYFQGNSAPDKSGLPSDRFSAERTGGSVSTLTIQRTQQEDSAVYLCASSPSLASGSGETQYFGPGTRLLVL.

This clone occurred a few times. The genes are TRBV2 and TRBJ2-4; a possible D gene is TRBD2 (5 bases). Deletions cut 11 bases from V and 9 bases from J, with 17 bases between. The germline gives CDR1 SNHLY, CDR2 FYNNEI. The CDR3 extends over 12 amino acids. CDR3 region: CAGGEGDGIQYF. As DNA, the CDR3 is TGTGCCGGCGGAGAGGGCGACGGCATTCAGTACTTC.

This chain links TRBV7-2 with TRBJ2-5; no clear D. Germline values: CDR1 SGHTA, CDR2 FQGNSA. Trimming took off 6 bases at V and 4 bases at J, with 9 bases between the two ends. The CDR3 totals 12 residues. The CDR3, as DNA: TGTGCCAGCAGTCCTCAACGAGAGACCCAGTACTTC. As protein: CASSPQRETQYF.

The V and J genes are TRBV29-1 and TRBJ2-2; D uncertain. Germline V gene lookup returns CDR1 SQVTM and CDR2 ANQGSEA. The CDR3 contains 11 residues. The V and J ends lost 3 bases and 6 bases respectively, with 5 bases between them. CDR3 sequence: CSVESAGELFF. The DNA for the CDR3 is TGCAGCGTTGAGTCCGCCGGGGAGCTGTTTTTT.